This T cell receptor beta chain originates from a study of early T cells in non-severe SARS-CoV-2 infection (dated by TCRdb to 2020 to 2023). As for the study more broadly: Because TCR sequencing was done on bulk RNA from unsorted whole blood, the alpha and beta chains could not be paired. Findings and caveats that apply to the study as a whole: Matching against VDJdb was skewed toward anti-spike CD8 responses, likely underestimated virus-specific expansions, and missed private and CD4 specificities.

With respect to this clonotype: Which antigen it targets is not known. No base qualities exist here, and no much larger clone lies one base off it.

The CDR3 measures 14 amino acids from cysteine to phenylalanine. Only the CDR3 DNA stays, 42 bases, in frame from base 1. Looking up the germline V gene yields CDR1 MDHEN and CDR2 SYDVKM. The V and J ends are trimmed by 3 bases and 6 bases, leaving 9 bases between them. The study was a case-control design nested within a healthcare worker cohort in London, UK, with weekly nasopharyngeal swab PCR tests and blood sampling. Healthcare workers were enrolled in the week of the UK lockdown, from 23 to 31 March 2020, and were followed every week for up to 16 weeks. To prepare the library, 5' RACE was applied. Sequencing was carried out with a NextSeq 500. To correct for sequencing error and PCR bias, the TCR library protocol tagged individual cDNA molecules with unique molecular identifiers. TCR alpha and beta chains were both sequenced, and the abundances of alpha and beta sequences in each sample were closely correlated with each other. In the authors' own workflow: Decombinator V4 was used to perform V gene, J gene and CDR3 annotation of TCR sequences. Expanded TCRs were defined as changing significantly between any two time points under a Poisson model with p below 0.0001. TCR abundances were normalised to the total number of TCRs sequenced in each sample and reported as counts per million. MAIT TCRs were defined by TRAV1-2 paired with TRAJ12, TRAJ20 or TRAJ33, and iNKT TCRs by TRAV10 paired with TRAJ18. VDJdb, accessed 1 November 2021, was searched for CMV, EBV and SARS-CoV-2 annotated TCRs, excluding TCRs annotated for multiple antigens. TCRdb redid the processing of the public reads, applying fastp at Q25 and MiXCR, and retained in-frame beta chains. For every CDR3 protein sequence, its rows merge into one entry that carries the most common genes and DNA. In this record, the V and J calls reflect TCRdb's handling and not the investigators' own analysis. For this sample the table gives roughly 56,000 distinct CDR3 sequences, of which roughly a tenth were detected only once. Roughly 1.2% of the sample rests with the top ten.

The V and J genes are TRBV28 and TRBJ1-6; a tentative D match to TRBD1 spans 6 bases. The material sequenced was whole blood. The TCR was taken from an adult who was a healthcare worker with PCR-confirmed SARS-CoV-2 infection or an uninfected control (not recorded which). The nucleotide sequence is TGTGCCAGCAGTTTCAGGACAGCTAATTCACCCCTCCACTTT. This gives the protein CASSFRTANSPLHF.